This T cell receptor (beta chain) was identified during a study of T cells in Graves' hyperthyroidism and ophthalmopathy. Study-wide results and caveats: Model output signaled ophthalmopathy a median around 5.9 months ahead of onset.

There were TCR beta CDR3 regions amplified from RNA transcripts. The primer set for the first-round RT-PCR of the TCR CDR3 was HTBI. TCRdb processed the multiplex PCR reads anew with MiXCR; each CDR3 protein has one entry. The top ten clones hold more than 25% of a sample with about 270,000 distinct CDR3 sequences, 20% to 25% of them seen once. The sample holds many counts of this clonotype. Its target is not known. This sequence originates from a man aged 40-50 years with Graves' hyperthyroidism that later progressed to Graves' ophthalmopathy. Sequencing used blood.

In DNA form, the CDR3 reads TGTGCCAGCAGTTTAGCGAGCGGAGCTGACTCCTACGAGCAGTACTTC. Translation gives CASSLASGADSYEQYF. The chain carries TRBV12-3 or TRBV12-4 and TRBJ2-7, with D possibly being TRBD2 (5 bases). The ends were cut back, 0 bases at V and 0 bases at J, with 12 bases in the middle. The CDR3 length is 16 residues.